This T cell receptor beta chain was identified in a study of blood T cell repertoires in COVID-19. Study information: Specimens from acute and convalescent COVID-19 originated in the United States, Italy and Spain.

CDR3 length: 15 residues. The junction had 7 bases not matched to a gene; V was cut back by 5 bases and J by 2 bases. Germline V CDR1 and CDR2: SGHRS, YFSETQ. Some clones are missing from TCRdb's copy, which holds only in-frame ones; the method was immunoSEQ multiplex PCR. The sample carries tens of thousands of clones, over 75% recorded once. The receptor's source is a man aged 50-59 years with acute or convalescent COVID-19. Material for sequencing was peripheral blood. V and J are TRBV5-1 and TRBJ1-1; 9 bases line up with TRBD1. The DNA of the CDR3 is TGCGCCAGCAGATCGTCGGGACAGGGTAACACTGAAGCTTTCTTT. This codes for CASRSSGQGNTEAFF.